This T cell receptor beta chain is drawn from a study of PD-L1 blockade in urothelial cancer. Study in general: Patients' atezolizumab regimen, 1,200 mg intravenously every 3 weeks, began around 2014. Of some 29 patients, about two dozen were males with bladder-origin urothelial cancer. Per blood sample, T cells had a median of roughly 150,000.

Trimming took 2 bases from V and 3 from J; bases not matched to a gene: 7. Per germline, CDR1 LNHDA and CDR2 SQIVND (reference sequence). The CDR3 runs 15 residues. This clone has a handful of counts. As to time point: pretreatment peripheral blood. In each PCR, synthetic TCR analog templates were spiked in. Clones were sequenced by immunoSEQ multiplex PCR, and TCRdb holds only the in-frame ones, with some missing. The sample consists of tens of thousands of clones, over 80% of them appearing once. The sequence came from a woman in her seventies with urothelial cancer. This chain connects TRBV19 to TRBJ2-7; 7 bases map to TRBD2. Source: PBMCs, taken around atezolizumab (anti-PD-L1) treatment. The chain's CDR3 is CASSIIAGVLYEQYF. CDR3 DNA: TGTGCCAGTAGTATAATTGCGGGAGTCCTCTACGAGCAGTACTTC.